This T cell receptor (beta chain) is from a study of identical twins. The cDNA had a unique molecular identifier and a template-switch universal primer site. TCRdb re-called the 5' RACE reads through MiXCR, storing one row per CDR3 protein. The profile shows around 280,000 distinct CDR3 sequences, under 9% of them singletons. This clonotype was seen at least ten times. As yet, its antigen is unknown. Overall study results and limits: Abundant cord blood beta clonotypes carried fewer insertions; memory repertoires showed none. Twin pairs' shared out-of-frame alpha sequences were enriched in low generation probability. Invariant MAIT and iNKT cells may have partly biased zero-insertion analyses.

This CDR3 has 15 amino acids. CDR1 and CDR2 from the germline V gene are MNHNS and SASEGT. V lost 6 bases to trimming and J lost 4 bases; unmatched junction nucleotides: 9. These data were likewise used in another study, on yellow fever vaccine responses in identical twins.

V usage is TRBV6-1 and J usage is TRBJ1-5; 7 bases match TRBD1. The material sequenced was memory (CD45RO+) T cells sorted from blood. This TCR was sampled from a woman younger than 30 in good health. CDR3 nucleotides: TGTGCCAGCAGCACAGGGGAAGGTGAAAATCAGCCCCAGCATTTT. Its protein is CASSTGEGENQPQHF.